This T cell receptor beta chain is from a study of cytomegalovirus exposure and HLA in healthy donors. This clone was found a few times. Germline trimming cut 4 bases from V and 0 bases from J; bases unmatched to any gene: 9. Germline V gene data show CDR1 as MNHEY and CDR2 as SMNVEV (reference sequence). The CDR3 sequence is 17 residues long. 60 Vbeta and 13 Jbeta primers were used in PCR. TCRdb's table, derived via immunoSEQ multiplex PCR, lists solely in-frame clones and lacks some. The table records approximately 170,000 clones, 70% of them present only once. This clonotype originated in a man aged 18 to 35 in good health and CMV-seropositive. Sequencing input: PBMCs. V gene TRBV27 combines with J gene TRBJ1-2; TRBD1 aligns across 9 bases. CDR3 residues: CASSSGQGRGTNYGYTF. The CDR3 bases are TGTGCCAGCAGTTCTGGACAGGGGCGAGGGACTAACTATGGCTACACCTTC.